This entry describes one T cell receptor beta chain. Its antigen remains undetermined. One base away there is no much larger clone; base qualities are not given. The CDR3 starts with the cysteine, ends with the phenylalanine, and has 17 residues. Only the CDR3 DNA is retained, 51 bases long and in frame from the first base. Germline trimming: 5 bases from V, 2 bases from J; junction bases outside gene matches: 15. The germline V gene encodes CDR1 SEHNR and CDR2 FQNEAQ (reference sequence). Peripheral blood CD8+ and CD4+ T cells from healthy donors, Susac syndrome patients and multiple sclerosis patients were profiled by high-throughput TCR beta sequencing. The Susac syndrome patients fulfilled recently defined diagnostic criteria for either definite or probable disease. Bulk CD8+ and CD4+ T cells were purified by magnetic negative isolation, whereas CD8+ TEMRA cells were enriched by FACS. Blood was collected in EDTA tubes and processed within 24 hours, with PBMCs isolated through density gradient centrifugation. PBMCs intended for TCR sequencing were cryopreserved in liquid nitrogen and were subsequently thawed in a 37 degrees C water bath. The sorted or isolated CD4+, CD8+ and CD8+ TEMRA cells reached a purity of at least 90%.

This entry belongs to a study of CD8 T cells in Susac syndrome (dated by TCRdb to between 2018 and 2021). Regarding the study in general: Among the Susac syndrome patients who were sequenced, clinically active disease was present in roughly six and clinical remission was observed in roughly 8. At the time of blood withdrawal, Susac syndrome patients were either therapy-naive, taking corticosteroids (with some also receiving IVIg), or on IVIg alone. Whether CD8+ T cell activation and differentiation in Susac syndrome was antigen driven was tested using repertoire sequencing.

RNA was extracted with the RNeasy kit and roughly 0.5 to 1 ug was reverse transcribed using random hexamers. The immunoSEQ multiplex PCR assay, covering 54 Vbeta and 13 Jbeta segments, was used to amplify TCR beta CDR3 regions. PCR amplification bias was corrected by using a synthetic template baseline for primer optimization and computational correction. As for how the authors treated the data: Reads were assigned to V, D and J genes according to IMGT and analyzed in immunoSEQ Analyzer, with only productive sequences retained. Clonality was computed as one minus Shannon entropy normalized by log2 of the number of productive unique sequences. For each patient and control, public and private clones were evaluated within the 100 most prevalent clones. Clones were defined as Susac-specific if absent from the healthy and MS cohorts, from 900 to 1,300 published viral clones and from other ImmuneACCESS disease sequences. The raw public reads went through TCRdb reprocessing: fastp at Q25, MiXCR clone calling, in-frame beta chains kept. When rows share a CDR3 protein, they turn into one entry using the most common DNA and genes. In this record, the V and J calls reflect TCRdb's handling and not the investigators' own analysis. The sample table holds around 170,000 distinct CDR3 sequences, of which 90% to 97% were seen once. The ten largest clonotypes hold around 0.096% of the sample.

Study-level results and caveats: The TCR sequencing and HLA analysis was acknowledged to have included a relatively small number of individuals. In the CD4+ T cell repertoire of Susac syndrome patients, clonal expansion was not detected.

Sequences were obtained from CD4+ T cells from PBMCs. The sequence links TRBV7-9 to TRBJ2-7, and TRBD1 matches 7 of the central bases. This clonotype was sampled from a human donor with Susac syndrome. The nucleotides read TGTGCCAGCAGCGAAAGTCCTACAGGGGTCCGGACCTACGAGCAGTACTTC. The translation is CASSESPTGVRTYEQYF.